The clone carrying this T cell receptor beta chain has only one observation. What it binds is not known. The sample originates from a study of shared clonotypes between healthy human individuals. Whole-study findings and limits: A few donors showed sharing of approximately 5% of naive CD4 clonotypes. Sharing of clonotypes among donors was expected to vary with sequencing depth.

In the naive CD8 group, cells lacked CD45RO and were positively selected for CCR7, so terminally differentiated effector memory CD45RA+ cells were left out. Free of recent acute infections or vaccinations, the donors were healthy HIV-negative adults. The CDR3 covers 17 residues. Germline V gene lookup returns CDR1 MGHDK and CDR2 SYGVNS. J lost 6 bases, V lost 4 bases, and 12 bases had no gene match. TCRdb's copy holds only in-frame clones and misses some; the assay was immunoSEQ multiplex PCR. The sample has roughly 2.1 million clones; about 93% are singletons. Sequencing input: naive CD8+ T cells from PBMCs. The clonotype originates from a man aged 18 to 29 in good health. Some clones in this sample may be carry-over from other donors' samples. The gene calls are TRBV25-1 and TRBJ1-4, with 9 bases fitting TRBD1. The CDR3 DNA sequence: TGTGCCAGCAGTGCTCCGGGACAGGGCCGGGTCTATGAAAAACTGTTTTTT. It specifies CASSAPGQGRVYEKLFF.